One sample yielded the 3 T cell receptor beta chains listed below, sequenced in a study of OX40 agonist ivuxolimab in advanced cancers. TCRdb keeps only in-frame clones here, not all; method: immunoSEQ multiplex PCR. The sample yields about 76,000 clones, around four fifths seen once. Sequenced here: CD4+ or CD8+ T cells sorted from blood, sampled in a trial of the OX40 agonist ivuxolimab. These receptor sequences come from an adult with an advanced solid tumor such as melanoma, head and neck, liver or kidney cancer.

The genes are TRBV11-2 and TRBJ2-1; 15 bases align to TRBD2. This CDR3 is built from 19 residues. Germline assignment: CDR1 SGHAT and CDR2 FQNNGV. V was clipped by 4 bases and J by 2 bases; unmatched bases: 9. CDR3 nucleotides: TGTGCCAGCAGCTCCACCGGGACTAGCGGGAGGTCCACCTACAATGAGCAGTTCTTC. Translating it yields CASSSTGTSGRSTYNEQFF.

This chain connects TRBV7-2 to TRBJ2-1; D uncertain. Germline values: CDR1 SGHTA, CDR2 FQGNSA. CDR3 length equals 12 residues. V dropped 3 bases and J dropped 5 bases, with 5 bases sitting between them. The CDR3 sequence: CASSLSHNEQFF. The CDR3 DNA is TGTGCCAGCAGCTTGTCACACAATGAGCAGTTCTTC.

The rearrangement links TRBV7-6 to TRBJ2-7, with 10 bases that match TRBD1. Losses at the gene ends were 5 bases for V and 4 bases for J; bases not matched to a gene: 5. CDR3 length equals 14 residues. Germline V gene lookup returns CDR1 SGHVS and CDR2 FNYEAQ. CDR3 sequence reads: CASSLPGQGYEQYF. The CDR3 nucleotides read TGTGCCAGCAGCCTACCGGGACAGGGGTACGAGCAGTACTTC. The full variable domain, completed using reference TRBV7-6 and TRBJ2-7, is GAGVSQSPRYKVTKRGQDVALRCDPISGHVSLYWYRQALGQGPEFLTYFNYEAQQDKSGLPNDRFSAERPEGSISTLTIQRTEQRDSAMYRCASSLPGQGYEQYFGPGTRLTVT.